This T cell receptor beta chain was captured in a study of blood T cell repertoires in COVID-19. For the study at large: Acute and convalescent COVID-19 specimens originated in the United States, Italy and Spain. T cells, B-cell-depleted T cells, or PBMCs supplied cDNA or gDNA.

CDR1 and CDR2 from the germline V gene are SSHAT and FNYEAQ (reference sequence). The CDR3 length is 16 residues. The junction had 5 bases not matched to a gene; V was cut back by 4 bases and J by 6 bases. Only in-frame clones appear in the TCRdb table, and some are missing; sequencing was by immunoSEQ multiplex PCR. The sample holds 150,000 to 200,000 clones; roughly 86% are singletons and the top ten take around 2.7%. The chain has TRBV7-7 and TRBJ2-3; 15 bases agree with TRBD2. The sample comprised peripheral blood. The TCR sequence derives from a woman older than 75 with COVID-19, enrolled during active disease. CDR3 residues: CASSSGLAGGGDTQYF. The CDR3 DNA reads as TGTGCCAGCAGCTCGGGACTAGCGGGAGGAGGGGATACGCAGTATTTT.